This T cell receptor beta chain was documented in a study of shared clonotypes between healthy human individuals. With 2 bases clipped from V and 7 bases from J, the junction kept 14 bases outside the gene matches. This CDR3 region has 17 residues. Per the germline V gene, CDR1 is LNHNV and CDR2 is YYDKDF (reference sequence). The assay was immunoSEQ multiplex PCR, and TCRdb's table has in-frame clones only and misses some. Of a few hundred thousand clones in the sample, around 80% were seen once. This clone was picked up one time. This chain connects TRBV15 to TRBJ2-7; 10 bases are shared with TRBD2. The sequencing sample was made of PBMCs. The source is a woman between 40 and 50 years old in good health. Some clones in this sample may be carry-over from other donors' samples. The CDR3, as DNA: TGTGCCACCAGCAGACTCGGAGGGAGCGGGAGGGCTCGTGAGCAGTACTTC. Translation: CATSRLGGSGRAREQYF. The full variable domain, rest sourced from reference TRBV15 and TRBJ2-7, is DAMVIQNPRYQVTQFGKPVTLSCSQTLNHNVMYWYQQKSSQAPKLLFHYYDKDFNNEADTPDNFQSRRPNTSFCFLDIRSPGLGDTAMYLCATSRLGGSGRAREQYFGPGTRLTVT.